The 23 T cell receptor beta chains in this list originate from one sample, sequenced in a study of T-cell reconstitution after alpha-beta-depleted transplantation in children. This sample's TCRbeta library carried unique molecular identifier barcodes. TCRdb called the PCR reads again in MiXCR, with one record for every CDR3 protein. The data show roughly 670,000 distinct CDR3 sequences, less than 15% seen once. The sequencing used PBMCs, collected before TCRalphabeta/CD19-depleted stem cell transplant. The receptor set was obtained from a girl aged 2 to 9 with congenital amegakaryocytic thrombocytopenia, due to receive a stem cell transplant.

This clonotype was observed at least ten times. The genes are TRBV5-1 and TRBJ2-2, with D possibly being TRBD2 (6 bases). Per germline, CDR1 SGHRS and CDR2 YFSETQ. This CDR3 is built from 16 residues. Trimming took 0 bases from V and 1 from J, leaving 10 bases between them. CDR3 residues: CASSLAASVNTGELFF. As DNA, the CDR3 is TGCGCCAGCAGCTTGGCCGCTAGCGTGAACACCGGGGAGCTGTTTTTT.

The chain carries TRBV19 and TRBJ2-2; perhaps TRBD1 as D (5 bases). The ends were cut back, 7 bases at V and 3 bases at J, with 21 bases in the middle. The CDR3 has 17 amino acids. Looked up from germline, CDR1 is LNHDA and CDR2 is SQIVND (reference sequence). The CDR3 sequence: CASTTLPRQFYTGELFF. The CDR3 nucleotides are TGTGCCAGTACCACACTACCTCGACAGTTTTACACCGGGGAGCTGTTTTTT.

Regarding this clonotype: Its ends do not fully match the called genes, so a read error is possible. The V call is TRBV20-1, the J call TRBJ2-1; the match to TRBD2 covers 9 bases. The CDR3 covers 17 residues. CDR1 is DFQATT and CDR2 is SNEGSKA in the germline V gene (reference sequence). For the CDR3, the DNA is TGCAGTGCTAGACCTTTTTCTTCAGCGGGAGGCCAAGAAGCGCCGGTCTTC. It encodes CSARPFSSAGGQEAPVF.

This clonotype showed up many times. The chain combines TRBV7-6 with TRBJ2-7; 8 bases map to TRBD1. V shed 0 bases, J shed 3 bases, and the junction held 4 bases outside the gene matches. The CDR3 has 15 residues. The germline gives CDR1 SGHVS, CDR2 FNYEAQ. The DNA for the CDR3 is TGTGCCAGCAGCTTAGCTGTACAGGGGGACTACGAGCAGTACTTC. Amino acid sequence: CASSLAVQGDYEQYF.

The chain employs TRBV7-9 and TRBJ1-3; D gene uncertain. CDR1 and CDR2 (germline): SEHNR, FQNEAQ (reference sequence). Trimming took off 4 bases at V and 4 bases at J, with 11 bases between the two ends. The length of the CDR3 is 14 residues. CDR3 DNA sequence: TGTGCCAGCAGCTCGACCAGGATCGGAAACACCATATATTTT. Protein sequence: CASSSTRIGNTIYF.

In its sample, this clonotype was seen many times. The CDR3 spells CASSFREQGSAGELFF. The CDR3 DNA sequence: TGCGCCAGCAGCTTTCGCGAACAGGGTTCTGCCGGGGAGCTGTTTTTT. This chain uses TRBV5-1 with TRBJ2-2; tentatively, D is TRBD1 (6 bases). CDR1 and CDR2 (germline): SGHRS, YFSETQ. V shed 2 bases and J shed 6 bases, with 17 bases lying between them. The CDR3 sequence is 16 residues long.

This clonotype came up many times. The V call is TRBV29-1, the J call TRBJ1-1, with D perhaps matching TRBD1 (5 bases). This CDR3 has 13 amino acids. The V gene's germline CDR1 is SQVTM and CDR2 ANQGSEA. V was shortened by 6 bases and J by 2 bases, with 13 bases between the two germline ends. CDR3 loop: CSVPTETNTEAFF. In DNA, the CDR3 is TGCAGCGTCCCGACAGAGACTAACACTGAAGCTTTCTTT.

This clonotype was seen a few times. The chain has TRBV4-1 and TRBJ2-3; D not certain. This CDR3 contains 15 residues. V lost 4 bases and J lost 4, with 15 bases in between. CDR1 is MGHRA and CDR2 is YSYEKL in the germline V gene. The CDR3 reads CASSRNPSPADTQYF. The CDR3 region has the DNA TGCGCCAGCAGCCGTAATCCGAGCCCCGCAGATACGCAGTATTTT.

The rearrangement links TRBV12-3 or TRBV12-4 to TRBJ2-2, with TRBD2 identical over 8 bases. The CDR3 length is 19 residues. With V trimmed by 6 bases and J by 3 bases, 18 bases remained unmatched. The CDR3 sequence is CASRSAGTRFFWYTGELFF. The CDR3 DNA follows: TGTGCCAGCAGGTCAGCCGGGACTAGATTCTTTTGGTACACCGGGGAGCTGTTTTTT.

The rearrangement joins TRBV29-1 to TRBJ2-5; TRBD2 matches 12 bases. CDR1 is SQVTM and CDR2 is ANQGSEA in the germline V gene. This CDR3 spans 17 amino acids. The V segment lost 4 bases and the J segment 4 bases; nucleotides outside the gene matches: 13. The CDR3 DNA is TGCAGCGTTGGGATCCTACGACTAGCGGGAGATCGAGAGACCCAGTACTTC. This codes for CSVGILRLAGDRETQYF.

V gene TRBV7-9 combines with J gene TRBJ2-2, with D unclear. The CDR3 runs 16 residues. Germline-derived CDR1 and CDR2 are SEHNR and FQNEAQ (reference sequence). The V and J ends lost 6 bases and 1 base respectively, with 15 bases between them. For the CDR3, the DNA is TGTGCCAGCAGGTCTGGCGTTGTCAGGAACACCGGGGAGCTGTTTTTT. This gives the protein CASRSGVVRNTGELFF.

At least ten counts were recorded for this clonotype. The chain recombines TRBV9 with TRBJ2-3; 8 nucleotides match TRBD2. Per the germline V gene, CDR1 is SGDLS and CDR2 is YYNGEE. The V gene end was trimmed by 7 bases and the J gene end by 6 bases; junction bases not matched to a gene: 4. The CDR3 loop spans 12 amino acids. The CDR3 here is CASARGGDTQYF. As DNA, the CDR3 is TGTGCCAGCGCCCGGGGGGGGGATACGCAGTATTTT.

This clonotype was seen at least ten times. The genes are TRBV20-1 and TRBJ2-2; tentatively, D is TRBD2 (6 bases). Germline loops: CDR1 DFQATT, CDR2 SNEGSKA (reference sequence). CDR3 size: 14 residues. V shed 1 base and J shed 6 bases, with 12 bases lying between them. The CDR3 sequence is CSARAPLAAGELFF. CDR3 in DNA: TGCAGTGCTAGAGCGCCACTAGCAGCCGGGGAGCTGTTTTTT.

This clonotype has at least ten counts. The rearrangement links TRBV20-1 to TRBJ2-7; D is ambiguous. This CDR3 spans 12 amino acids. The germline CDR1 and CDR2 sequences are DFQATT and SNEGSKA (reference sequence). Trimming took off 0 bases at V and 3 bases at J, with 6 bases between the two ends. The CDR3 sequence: CSARDPIYEQYF. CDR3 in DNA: TGCAGTGCTAGAGATCCCATCTACGAGCAGTACTTC.

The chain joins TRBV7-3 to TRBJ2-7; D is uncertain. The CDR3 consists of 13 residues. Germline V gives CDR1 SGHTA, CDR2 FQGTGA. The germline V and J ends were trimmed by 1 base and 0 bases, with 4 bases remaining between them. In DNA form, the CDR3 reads TGTGCCAGCAGCTTAATGTTCTCCTACGAGCAGTACTTC. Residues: CASSLMFSYEQYF.

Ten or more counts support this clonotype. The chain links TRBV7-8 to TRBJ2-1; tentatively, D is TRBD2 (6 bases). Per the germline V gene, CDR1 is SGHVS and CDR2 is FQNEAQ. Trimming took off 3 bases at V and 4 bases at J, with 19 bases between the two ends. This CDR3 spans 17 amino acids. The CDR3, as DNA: TGTGCCAGCAGCTTGTCCCCAAGCGGGTACGCTTACAATGAGCAGTTCTTC. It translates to CASSLSPSGYAYNEQFF.

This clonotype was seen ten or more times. CDR3 nucleotide sequence: TGTGCCAGCAGTCTTGGACAGGGACGCAACTATGGCTACACCTTC. Translating it yields CASSLGQGRNYGYTF. V and J are TRBV12-3 or TRBV12-4 and TRBJ1-2; 8 bases map to TRBD1. CDR3 size: 15 residues. The J segment lost 2 bases and the V segment lost 5 bases, leaving 7 bases of the junction unmatched.

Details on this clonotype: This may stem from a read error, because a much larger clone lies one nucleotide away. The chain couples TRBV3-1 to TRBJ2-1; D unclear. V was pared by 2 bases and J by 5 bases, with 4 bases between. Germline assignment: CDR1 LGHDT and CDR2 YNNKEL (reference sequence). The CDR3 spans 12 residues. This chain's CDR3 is CASSQFDNEQFF. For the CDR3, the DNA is TGTGCCAGCAGCCAATTTGACAATGAGCAGTTCTTC.

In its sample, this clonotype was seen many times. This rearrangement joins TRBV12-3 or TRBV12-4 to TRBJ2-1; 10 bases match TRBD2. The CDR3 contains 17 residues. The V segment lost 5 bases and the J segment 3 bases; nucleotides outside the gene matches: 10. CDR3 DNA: TGTGCCAGCAGTCCCTCAAAGCGGGAGGGCCACTACAATGAGCAGTTCTTC. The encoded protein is CASSPSKREGHYNEQFF.

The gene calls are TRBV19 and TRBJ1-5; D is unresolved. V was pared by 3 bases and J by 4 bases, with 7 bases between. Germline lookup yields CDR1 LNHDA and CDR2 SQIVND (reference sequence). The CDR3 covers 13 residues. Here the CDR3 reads CASSMHRNQPQHF. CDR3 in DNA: TGTGCCAGTAGTATGCACCGGAATCAGCCCCAGCATTTT.

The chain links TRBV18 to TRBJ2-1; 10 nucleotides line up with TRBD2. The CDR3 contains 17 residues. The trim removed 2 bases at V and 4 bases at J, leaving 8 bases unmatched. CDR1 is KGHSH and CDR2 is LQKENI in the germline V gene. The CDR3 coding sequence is TGTGCCAGCTCACCAGAGAGACCGGGACTAGCGTACAATGAGCAGTTCTTC. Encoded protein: CASSPERPGLAYNEQFF.

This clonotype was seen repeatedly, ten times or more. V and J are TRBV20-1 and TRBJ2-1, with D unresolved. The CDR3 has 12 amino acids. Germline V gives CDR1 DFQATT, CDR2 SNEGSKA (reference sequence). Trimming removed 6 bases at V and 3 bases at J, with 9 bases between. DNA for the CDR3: TGCAGTGCCGGAGAAGTCTACAATGAGCAGTTCTTC. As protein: CSAGEVYNEQFF.

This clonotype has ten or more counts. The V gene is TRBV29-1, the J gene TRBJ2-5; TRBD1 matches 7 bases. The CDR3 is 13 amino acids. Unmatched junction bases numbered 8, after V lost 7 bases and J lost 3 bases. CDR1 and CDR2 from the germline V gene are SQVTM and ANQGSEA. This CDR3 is CSAGTASKETQYF. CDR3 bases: TGCAGCGCGGGGACAGCGAGTAAAGAGACCCAGTACTTC.